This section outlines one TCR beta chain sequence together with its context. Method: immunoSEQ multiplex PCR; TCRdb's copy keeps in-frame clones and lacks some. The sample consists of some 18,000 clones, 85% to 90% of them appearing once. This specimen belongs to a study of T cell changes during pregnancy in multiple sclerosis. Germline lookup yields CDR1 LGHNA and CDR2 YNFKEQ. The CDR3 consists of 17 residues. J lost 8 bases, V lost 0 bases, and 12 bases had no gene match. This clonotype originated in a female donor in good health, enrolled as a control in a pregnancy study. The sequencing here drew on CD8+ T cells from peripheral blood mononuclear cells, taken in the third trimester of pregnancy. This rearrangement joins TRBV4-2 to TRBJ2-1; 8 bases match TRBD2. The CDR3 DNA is TGTGCCAGCAGCCAAGATCAGGTTCTAGCGGGCAGGCATGAGCAGTTCTTC. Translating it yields CASSQDQVLAGRHEQFF.